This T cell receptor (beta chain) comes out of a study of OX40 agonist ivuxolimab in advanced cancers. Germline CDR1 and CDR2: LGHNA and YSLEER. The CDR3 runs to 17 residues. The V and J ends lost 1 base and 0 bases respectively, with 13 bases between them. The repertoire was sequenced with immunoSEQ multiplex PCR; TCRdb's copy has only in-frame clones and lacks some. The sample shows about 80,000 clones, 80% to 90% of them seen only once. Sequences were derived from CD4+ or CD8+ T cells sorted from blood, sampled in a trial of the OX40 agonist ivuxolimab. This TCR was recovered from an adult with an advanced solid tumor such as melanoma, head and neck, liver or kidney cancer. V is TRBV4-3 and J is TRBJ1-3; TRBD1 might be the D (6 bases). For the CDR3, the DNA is TGCGCCAGCAGCCAAGGGGTGGGGGGCTTCTCTGGAAACACCATATATTTT. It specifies CASSQGVGGFSGNTIYF.